What follows are 16 T cell receptor beta chains derived from one specimen sequenced in a study of shared clonotypes between healthy human individuals. Clones were read by immunoSEQ multiplex PCR, and TCRdb kept only the in-frame ones, dropping some. The data show under 600,000 clones, around 77% seen once. Specimen: PBMCs. The source is a woman in her forties in good health. Some clones in this sample may be carry-over from other donors' samples.

The genes are TRBV7-2 and TRBJ2-1; possibly TRBD2 for D (6 bases). Germline CDR1 SGHTA, CDR2 FQGNSA. Trimming shortened V by 2 bases and J by 5 bases, and 13 bases separated the two germline ends. The CDR3 has 15 residues. The CDR3 spells CASSLRMAGHNEQFF. DNA of the CDR3: TGTGCCAGCAGCTTAAGAATGGCGGGACACAATGAGCAGTTCTTC.

V usage is TRBV18 and J usage is TRBJ2-5; maybe TRBD2 (6 bases). The CDR3 sequence is 14 residues long. V dropped 3 bases and J dropped 5 bases, with 13 bases sitting between them. Germline lookup yields CDR1 KGHSH and CDR2 LQKENI. The CDR3 DNA follows: TGTGCCAGCTCACCCGTAGCGGTGCGCGAGACCCAGTACTTC. Translating gives CASSPVAVRETQYF. Complete variable domain (other parts from reference TRBV18 and TRBJ2-5): NAGVMQNPRHLVRRRGQEARLRCSPMKGHSHVYWYRQLPEEGLKFMVYLQKENIIDESGMPKERFSAEFPKEGPSILRIQQVVRGDSAAYFCASSPVAVRETQYFGPGTRLLVL.

This rearrangement joins TRBV28 to TRBJ2-5; 7 bases match TRBD2. The J call could be wrong; TRBJ2-7 is a better fit for the DNA end. Germline V gene lookup returns CDR1 MDHEN and CDR2 SYDVKM. This CDR3 contains 18 residues. Here the CDR3 DNA reads TGTGCCAGCAGTTTATGGCCCGGGGGGAGGGCAAAGGGATACGAGCAGTACTTC. Translation: CASSLWPGGRAKGYEQYF.

Concerning this clone itself: In the same sample, other DNA sequences code for this CDR3. The chain carries TRBV7-9 and TRBJ2-5; D is perhaps TRBD2 (5 bases). CDR3 length: 12 amino acids. Looked up from germline, CDR1 is SEHNR and CDR2 is FQNEAQ (reference sequence). Trimming took off 3 bases at V and 5 bases at J, with 7 bases between the two ends. The CDR3 is CASSFTGETQYF. The CDR3 coding sequence is TGTGCCAGCAGCTTCACGGGGGAGACCCAGTACTTC.

This rearrangement joins TRBV7-3 to TRBJ2-4; 11 positions match TRBD2. The CDR3 length is 16 residues. With V trimmed by 6 bases and J by 12 bases, 16 bases remained unmatched. Germline V lookup: CDR1 SGHTA, CDR2 FQGTGA. The CDR3 loop is CASSPQGLADLGTQYF. The CDR3, as DNA: TGTGCCAGCAGTCCCCAGGGACTAGCGGACCTGGGGACTCAGTACTTC.

The rearrangement joins TRBV4-1 to TRBJ2-7; a possible D gene is TRBD2 (5 bases). V shed 3 bases and J shed 1 base, with 19 bases lying between them. The CDR3 has 17 amino acids. Germline CDR1 reads MGHRA; CDR2 reads YSYEKL. The DNA of the CDR3 is TGCGCCAGCAGCCATCCAAACCCGGGCACTAGTTCCTACGAGCAGTACTTC. Its translation: CASSHPNPGTSSYEQYF.

This chain uses TRBV5-1 with TRBJ2-7; TRBD2 matches 8 bases. The germline CDR1 and CDR2 sequences are SGHRS and YFSETQ. The CDR3 is 17 amino acids. J was trimmed by 3 bases and V by 4 bases; bases with no gene match: 15. The CDR3 DNA sequence: TGCGCCAGCAGCCCGACTCTAACGACTAGCGCGGACTACGAGCAGTACTTC. Protein sequence: CASSPTLTTSADYEQYF.

The rearrangement uses TRBV10-3 and TRBJ1-1; D gene uncertain. There are 13 residues in the CDR3. Trimming stripped 4 bases from V and 1 base from J, with 7 bases between. The germline V gene encodes CDR1 ENHRY and CDR2 SYGVKD. The CDR3, as DNA: TGTGCCATCAGTGCAGGCGCGAACACTGAAGCTTTCTTT. Residues: CAISAGANTEAFF.

Of note for this clone: Given a far larger clone just one base away, this is likely a sequencing read error. The gene calls are TRBV6-1 and TRBJ1-5; no clear D. The CDR3 runs 13 residues. Germline V gene lookup returns CDR1 MNHNS and CDR2 SASEGT. Trimming took off 6 bases at V and 0 bases at J, with 6 bases between the two ends. In DNA form, the CDR3 reads TGTGCCAGCAGCAGAGTTAGCAATCAGCCCCAGCATTTT. Protein sequence: CASSRVSNQPQHF.

V is TRBV25-1 and J is TRBJ1-2, with D unclear. Trimming shortened V by 10 bases and J by 4 bases, and 13 bases separated the two germline ends. Germline CDR1 reads MGHDK; CDR2 reads SYGVNS. The CDR3 contains 12 residues. CDR3 loop: CATETVSYGYTF. The CDR3 coding sequence is TGTGCCACCGAGACTGTTAGCTATGGCTACACCTTC.

The chain has TRBV7-6 and TRBJ1-2; D is perhaps TRBD1 (5 bases). The V and J ends lost 1 base and 0 bases respectively, with 18 bases between them. The CDR3 runs 18 residues. Per germline, CDR1 SGHVS and CDR2 FNYEAQ. The CDR3 DNA is TGTGCCAGCAGCTTAGACGGTAGGCCAGGGCGAGCTAACTATGGCTACACCTTC. It encodes CASSLDGRPGRANYGYTF. Combining the CDR3 with reference TRBV7-6 and TRBJ1-2 gives the whole variable domain GAGVSQSPRYKVTKRGQDVALRCDPISGHVSLYWYRQALGQGPEFLTYFNYEAQQDKSGLPNDRFSAERPEGSISTLTIQRTEQRDSAMYRCASSLDGRPGRANYGYTFGSGTRLTVV.

The rearrangement links TRBV19 to TRBJ2-1; 7 positions agree with TRBD2. The CDR3 covers 16 residues. Germline lookup yields CDR1 LNHDA and CDR2 SQIVND (reference sequence). The junction had 6 bases not matched to a gene; V was cut back by 4 bases and J by 0 bases. CDR3 sequence (DNA): TGTGCCAGTAGTAAATTAGCGGGTTCCTCCTACAATGAGCAGTTCTTC. Protein product: CASSKLAGSSYNEQFF.

The DNA for the CDR3 is TGTGCCAGCAGCTTGGAGGGGACAGTCGACTACGAGCAGTACTTC. Amino acids: CASSLEGTVDYEQYF. This chain uses TRBV7-2 with TRBJ2-7, with D perhaps matching TRBD1 (7 bases). Germline CDR1 reads SGHTA; CDR2 reads FQGNSA. There are 15 residues in the CDR3. Trimming cost V 3 bases and J 3 bases, with 15 bases left between them.

The rearrangement uses TRBV11-2 and TRBJ1-2; the match to TRBD1 covers 9 bases. Looked up from germline, CDR1 is SGHAT and CDR2 is FQNNGV. This CDR3 has 15 amino acids. The ends lost 6 bases at V and 4 bases at J; junction bases unmatched: 9. The CDR3 is CASSSGQGSLYGYTF. The CDR3 coding sequence is TGTGCCAGCAGTTCGGGACAGGGAAGTCTCTATGGCTACACCTTC.

A remark on this clone: The junction shows a germline mismatch at one end, possibly a read error. This chain joins TRBV29-1 and TRBJ1-2; no clear D gene. The CDR3 covers 12 residues. Germline V gene lookup returns CDR1 SQVTM and CDR2 ANQGSEA. The CDR3 is CSVEDLSYGYTF. The CDR3 bases are TGCAGCGTTGAAGATCTTAGCTATGGTTACACCTTC.

J is TRBJ1-2 and V is TRBV9; possible D gene TRBD1, 5 bases. This CDR3 is 12 amino acids long. From germline, CDR1 is SGDLS and CDR2 YYNGEE. V was clipped by 5 bases and J by 2 bases, with 7 bases between them. CDR3: CASSGQNYGYTF. CDR3 coding DNA: TGTGCCAGCAGTGGACAAAACTATGGCTACACCTTC.